This TCR beta chain was found in a study of early T cells in non-severe SARS-CoV-2 infection. This clonotype appeared a few times. V lost 4 bases and J lost 6; bases outside the gene matches: 10. This CDR3 is 16 amino acids long. Germline V lookup: CDR1 LNHDA, CDR2 SQIVND (reference sequence). TCRdb redid the calling of the 5' RACE reads with MiXCR, one entry per CDR3 protein. The table records fewer than 120,000 distinct CDR3 sequences, roughly 13% of them present only once. The source is an adult who was a healthcare worker with PCR-confirmed SARS-CoV-2 infection or an uninfected control (not recorded which). The sequences come from whole blood, collected at baseline. The chain joins TRBV19 to TRBJ2-2; TRBD1 agrees at 8 bases. CDR3 nucleotides: TGTGCCAGTAGTAGGCAGGGGGCGATAAAGGCCGGGGAGCTGTTTTTT. Translating it yields CASSRQGAIKAGELFF.